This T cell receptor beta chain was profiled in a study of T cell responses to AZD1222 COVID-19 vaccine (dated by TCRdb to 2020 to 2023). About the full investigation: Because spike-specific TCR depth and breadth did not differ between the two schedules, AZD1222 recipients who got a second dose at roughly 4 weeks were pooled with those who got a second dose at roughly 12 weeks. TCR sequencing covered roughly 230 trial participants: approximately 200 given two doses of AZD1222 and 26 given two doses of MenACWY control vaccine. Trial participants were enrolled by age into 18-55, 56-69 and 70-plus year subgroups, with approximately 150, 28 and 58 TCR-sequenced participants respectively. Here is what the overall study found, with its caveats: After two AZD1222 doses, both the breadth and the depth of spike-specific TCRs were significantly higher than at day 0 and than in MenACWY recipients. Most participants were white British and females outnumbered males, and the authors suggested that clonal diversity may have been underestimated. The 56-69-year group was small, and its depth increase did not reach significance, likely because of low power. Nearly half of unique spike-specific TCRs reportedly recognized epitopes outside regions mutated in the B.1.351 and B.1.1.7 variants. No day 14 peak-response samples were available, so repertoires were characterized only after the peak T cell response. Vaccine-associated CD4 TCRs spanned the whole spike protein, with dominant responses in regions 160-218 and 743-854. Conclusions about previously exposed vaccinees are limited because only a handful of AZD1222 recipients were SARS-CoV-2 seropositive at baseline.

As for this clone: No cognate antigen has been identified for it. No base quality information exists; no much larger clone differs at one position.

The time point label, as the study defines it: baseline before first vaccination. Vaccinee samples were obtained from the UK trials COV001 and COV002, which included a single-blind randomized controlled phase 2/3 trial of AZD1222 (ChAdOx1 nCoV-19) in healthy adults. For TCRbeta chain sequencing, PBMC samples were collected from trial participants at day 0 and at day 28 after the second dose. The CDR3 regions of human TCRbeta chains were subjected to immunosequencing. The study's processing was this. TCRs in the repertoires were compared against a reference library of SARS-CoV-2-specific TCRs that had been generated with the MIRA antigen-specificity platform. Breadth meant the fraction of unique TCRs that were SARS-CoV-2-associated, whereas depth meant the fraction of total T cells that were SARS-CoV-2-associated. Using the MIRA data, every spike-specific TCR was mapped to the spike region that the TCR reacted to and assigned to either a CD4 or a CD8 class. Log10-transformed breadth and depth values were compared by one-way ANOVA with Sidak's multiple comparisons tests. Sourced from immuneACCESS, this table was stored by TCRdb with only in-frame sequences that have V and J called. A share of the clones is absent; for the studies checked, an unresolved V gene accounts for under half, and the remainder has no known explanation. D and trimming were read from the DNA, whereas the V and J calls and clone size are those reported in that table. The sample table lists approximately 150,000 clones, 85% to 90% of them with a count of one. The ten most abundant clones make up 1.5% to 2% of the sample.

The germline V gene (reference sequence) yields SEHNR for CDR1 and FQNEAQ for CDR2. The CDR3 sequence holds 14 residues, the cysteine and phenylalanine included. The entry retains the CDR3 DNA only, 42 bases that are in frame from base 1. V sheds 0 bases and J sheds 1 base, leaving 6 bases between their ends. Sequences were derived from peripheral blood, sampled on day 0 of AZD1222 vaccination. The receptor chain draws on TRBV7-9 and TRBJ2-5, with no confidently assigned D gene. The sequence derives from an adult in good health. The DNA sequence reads TGTGCCAGCAGCTTAGCACTTCCCCAAGAGACCCAGTACTTC. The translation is CASSLALPQETQYF.